A single sample gave rise to the 23 T cell receptor beta chains below, sequenced in a study of blood T cell repertoires in COVID-19. The repertoire was sequenced with immunoSEQ multiplex PCR; TCRdb's copy has only in-frame clones and lacks some. The repertoire holds tens of thousands of clones, with 90% as singletons. What was sequenced was peripheral blood. These TCRs come from a middle-aged man with acute or convalescent COVID-19.

Only a few counts were recorded for this clone. The chain carries TRBV7-9 and TRBJ2-7; 9 nucleotides match TRBD1. The junction had 2 bases not matched to a gene; V was cut back by 0 bases and J by 2 bases. The CDR3 covers 15 residues. Germline V gives CDR1 SEHNR, CDR2 FQNEAQ (reference sequence). The CDR3 protein is CASSLAGQGAYEQYF. CDR3 nucleotides: TGTGCCAGCAGCTTAGCGGGACAGGGCGCCTACGAGCAGTACTTC.

This clone was detected only once. The genes are TRBV6-6 and TRBJ1-2; TRBD1 is a possible D gene (5 bases). The V gene lost 3 bases and the J gene lost 7 bases, with 9 bases spanning the gap. Germline V CDR1 and CDR2: MNHNY, SVGAGI (reference sequence). This CDR3 has 12 residues. CDR3 protein: CASSYDSSGYTF. The CDR3 DNA is TGTGCCAGCAGTTATGACAGCTCTGGCTACACCTTC.

The chain combines TRBV3-1 (or the pseudogene TRBV3-2) with TRBJ2-5; TRBD2 agrees at 7 bases. V lost 1 base to trimming and J lost 2 bases; unmatched junction nucleotides: 7. The CDR3 length is 16 residues. Germline CDR1 LGHDT, CDR2 YNNKEL (reference sequence). Written as DNA, the CDR3 is TGTGCCAGCAGCCAAGGACGGCGGGAGCGGCAAGAGACCCAGTACTTC. Amino acid sequence: CASSQGRRERQETQYF.

V gene TRBV25-1 combines with J gene TRBJ1-4, with a possible D match to TRBD1 (5 bases). The CDR3 is made up of 17 amino acids. Germline values: CDR1 MGHDK, CDR2 SYGVNS. V lost 3 bases and J lost 4, with 18 bases in between. The CDR3 region has the DNA TGTGCCAGCAGTGAGGGCCTGGGAGGGGCGTTTAATGAAAAACTGTTTTTT. Translating it yields CASSEGLGGAFNEKLFF.

V and J are TRBV4-3 and TRBJ1-1; a weak D match, TRBD1 (5 bases). The germline V gene encodes CDR1 LGHNA and CDR2 YSLEER. The CDR3 length is 13 residues. With 1 base removed from V and 3 bases from J, the gap between germline ends came to 6 bases. CDR3 DNA sequence: TGCGCCAGCAGCCAAGGACAGTACACTGAAGCTTTCTTT. Translated: CASSQGQYTEAFF.

The chain uses TRBV4-2 and TRBJ1-2, with 8 bases identical to TRBD1. CDR1 LGHNA and CDR2 YNFKEQ come from the germline V gene. After removal of 1 base from V and 3 bases from J, the junction contained 7 bases not matched to a gene. This CDR3 is built from 16 residues. Here the CDR3 reads CASSQAGQESYYGYTF. DNA for the CDR3: TGTGCCAGCAGCCAAGCGGGACAGGAGTCTTACTATGGCTACACCTTC.

The chain joins TRBV19 to TRBJ2-7, with D possibly matching TRBD1 (5 bases). The CDR3 is 14 residues long. Germline assignment: CDR1 LNHDA and CDR2 SQIVND (reference sequence). V was shortened by 6 bases and J by 5 bases, with 17 bases between the two germline ends. DNA for the CDR3: TGTGCCAGTAGCAGGGTCGGACCAACCCACGAGCAGTACTTC. It codes for CASSRVGPTHEQYF.

This rearrangement joins TRBV7-2 to TRBJ2-3; 7 bases match TRBD2. The CDR3 extends over 15 amino acids. Losses at the gene ends were 3 bases for V and 5 bases for J; bases not matched to a gene: 8. CDR1 is SGHTA, CDR2 FQGNSA, per germline. The CDR3 nucleotides are TGTGCCAGCAGCTTTCTAGGCGGGAGTGTAGATACGCAGTATTTT. Its protein is CASSFLGGSVDTQYF. The full variable domain, its missing parts supplied by reference TRBV7-2 and TRBJ2-3, is GAGVSQSPSNKVTEKGKDVELRCDPISGHTALYWYRQSLGQGLEFLIYFQGNSAPDKSGLPSDRFSAERTGGSVSTLTIQRTQQEDSAVYLCASSFLGGSVDTQYFGPGTRLTVL.

The chain couples TRBV11-2 to TRBJ2-3; no definite D call. V was clipped by 0 bases and J by 0 bases, with 16 bases between them. The V gene's germline CDR1 is SGHAT and CDR2 FQNNGV. The CDR3 is 18 amino acids. CDR3 sequence: CASSLDPGGSYSTDTQYF. The CDR3 coding sequence is TGTGCCAGCAGCTTAGATCCCGGCGGATCTTATAGCACAGATACGCAGTATTTT.

The V and J genes are TRBV11-3 and TRBJ2-5; perhaps TRBD2 as D (5 bases). V lost 1 base and J lost 5, with 20 bases in between. The CDR3 loop spans 17 amino acids. Germline V gene data show CDR1 as SGHNT and CDR2 as YENEEA. The CDR3 reads CASSLVLSGPARETQYF. For the CDR3, the DNA is TGTGCCAGCAGCTTAGTTCTAAGCGGCCCTGCAAGGGAGACCCAGTACTTC.

This chain links TRBV7-9 with TRBJ1-4; maybe TRBD1 (5 bases). Germline V gene data show CDR1 as SEHNR and CDR2 as FQNEAQ (reference sequence). V gave up 6 bases and J gave up 8 bases, with 13 bases separating them. The CDR3 runs to 13 residues. For the CDR3, the DNA is TGTGCCAGCAGTAACCCAGGGTCCGAAAAACTGTTTTTT. This encodes CASSNPGSEKLFF.

The chain recombines TRBV2 with TRBJ2-7; TRBD1 is a possible D gene (5 bases). The CDR3 runs 14 residues. Trimming removed 6 bases at V and 0 bases at J, with 12 bases between. Germline V gene data show CDR1 as SNHLY and CDR2 as FYNNEI. Here the CDR3 reads CASRAGHTSYEQYF. The CDR3 DNA reads as TGTGCCAGCAGGGCAGGGCACACCTCCTACGAGCAGTACTTC.

A single count supports this clone. V is TRBV11-2 and J is TRBJ1-1; D may be TRBD1 (5 bases). Germline V lookup: CDR1 SGHAT, CDR2 FQNNGV. The ends were cut back, 2 bases at V and 4 bases at J, with 14 bases in the middle. The CDR3 is made up of 15 amino acids. CDR3 coding DNA: TGTGCCAGCAGCTTAATCCAGGGATATAGCACTGAAGCTTTCTTT. Its translation: CASSLIQGYSTEAFF.

This clone was found a few times. The chain uses TRBV12-3 or TRBV12-4 and TRBJ1-2, with TRBD1 matching over 7 bases. There are 13 residues in the CDR3. Losses at the gene ends were 6 bases for V and 4 bases for J; bases not matched to a gene: 5. CDR3 protein: CASSPDRVYGYTF. The CDR3 nucleotides are TGTGCCAGCAGCCCCGACAGGGTCTATGGCTACACCTTC.

There are a few counts of this clone. The V gene is TRBV14, the J gene TRBJ1-2; D is ambiguous. Deletions cut 6 bases from V and 1 base from J, with 3 bases between. This CDR3 spans 11 amino acids. CDR1 SGHDN and CDR2 FVKESK come from the germline V gene. CDR3 protein: CASRSNYGYTF. The CDR3 nucleotides are TGTGCCAGCAGGAGTAACTATGGCTACACCTTC.

The rearrangement links TRBV11-2 to TRBJ1-2; D gene ambiguous. The germline V gene encodes CDR1 SGHAT and CDR2 FQNNGV. This CDR3 contains 13 residues. Trimming cost V 1 base and J 9 bases, with 12 bases left between them. Written as DNA, the CDR3 is TGTGCCAGCAGCTTAGGTAGATTGAGCCGCTACACCTTC. Its protein is CASSLGRLSRYTF.

This chain uses TRBV4-2 with TRBJ2-5; 13 positions agree with TRBD2. This CDR3 has 19 residues. V dropped 0 bases and J dropped 2; count of bases not matched to a gene: 9. CDR1 is LGHNA and CDR2 is YNFKEQ in the germline V gene. The CDR3 here is CASSQDLLAGGPVQETQYF. CDR3 nucleotide sequence: TGTGCCAGCAGCCAAGATTTACTAGCGGGAGGGCCTGTTCAAGAGACCCAGTACTTC.

The chain couples TRBV11-3 to TRBJ2-1, with 12 nucleotides matching TRBD1. CDR1 is SGHNT and CDR2 is YENEEA in the germline V gene. There are 15 residues in the CDR3. J lost 2 bases, V lost 5 bases, and 1 base had no gene match. CDR3 in DNA: TGTGCCAGCAGCGGGGACAGGGGGCCCTACAATGAGCAGTTCTTC. It translates to CASSGDRGPYNEQFF.

This sequence joins TRBV4-3 and TRBJ1-2, with 7 bases aligning to TRBD1. V was clipped by 0 bases and J by 1 base; unmatched bases: 5. This CDR3 has 16 amino acids. CDR1 and CDR2 from the germline V gene are LGHNA and YSLEER. The CDR3 DNA is TGCGCCAGCAGCCAAGACTCGGGACAGATTAACTATGGCTACACCTTC. Its protein product is CASSQDSGQINYGYTF.

V gene TRBV5-1 combines with J gene TRBJ1-2; the match to TRBD1 covers 9 bases. The length of the CDR3 is 16 residues. Per the germline V gene, CDR1 is SGHRS and CDR2 is YFSETQ. J was trimmed by 4 bases and V by 1 base; bases with no gene match: 8. The CDR3 loop reads CASSLYGTGKFYGYTF. In DNA form, the CDR3 reads TGCGCCAGCAGCTTGTATGGGACAGGGAAGTTCTATGGCTACACCTTC.

This chain links TRBV2 with TRBJ2-6; 7 bases line up with TRBD1. The CDR3 is 15 amino acids. Germline trimming cut 3 bases from V and 1 base from J; bases unmatched to any gene: 0. Germline V CDR1 and CDR2: SNHLY, FYNNEI. CDR3 region: CASSEGQSGANVLTF. The DNA for the CDR3 is TGTGCCAGCAGTGAGGGACAGTCTGGGGCCAACGTCCTGACTTTC. The full variable domain, rest sourced from reference TRBV2 and TRBJ2-6, is EPEVTQTPSHQVTQMGQEVILRCVPISNHLYFYWYRQILGQKVEFLVSFYNNEISEKSEIFDDQFSVERPDGSNFTLKIRSTKLEDSAMYFCASSEGQSGANVLTFGAGSRLTVL.

J is TRBJ1-2 and V is TRBV7-9; 9 bases line up with TRBD1. The CDR3 is 15 residues long. The trim removed 5 bases at V and 7 bases at J, leaving 11 bases unmatched. CDR1 and CDR2 (germline): SEHNR, FQNEAQ (reference sequence). The CDR3 DNA follows: TGTGCCAGCAGCACAGGGACAGGGAAGGTCATTGGCTACACCTTC. Protein sequence: CASSTGTGKVIGYTF.

The rearrangement links TRBV7-6 to TRBJ1-1; D is perhaps TRBD1 (6 bases). The CDR3 extends over 15 amino acids. Looked up from germline, CDR1 is SGHVS and CDR2 is FNYEAQ. V lost 0 bases and J 2 bases, leaving 10 bases between the germline ends. The CDR3 is CASSLAPDRNTEAFF. The CDR3 DNA sequence: TGTGCCAGCAGCTTAGCCCCGGACAGAAACACTGAAGCTTTCTTT.